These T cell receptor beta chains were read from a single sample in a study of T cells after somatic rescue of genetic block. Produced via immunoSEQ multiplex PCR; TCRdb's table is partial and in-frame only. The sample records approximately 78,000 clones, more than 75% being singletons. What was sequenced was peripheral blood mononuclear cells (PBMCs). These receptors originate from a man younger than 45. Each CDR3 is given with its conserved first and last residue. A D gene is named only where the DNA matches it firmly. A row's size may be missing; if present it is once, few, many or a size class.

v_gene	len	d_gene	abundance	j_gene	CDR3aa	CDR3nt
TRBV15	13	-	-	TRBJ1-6	CATRSSYNSPLHF	TGTGCCACCCGGAGCTCCTATAATTCACCCCTCCACTTT
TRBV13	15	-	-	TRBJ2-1	CASSQGSRRPNEQFF	TGTGCCAGCAGCCAAGGCTCTAGAAGGCCTAATGAGCAGTTCTTC
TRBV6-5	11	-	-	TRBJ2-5	CASSRQETQYF	TGTGCCAGCAGCCGGCAAGAGACCCAGTACTTC
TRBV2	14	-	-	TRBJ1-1	CASRGTRVDTEAFF	TGTGCCAGCAGGGGCACCAGGGTGGATACTGAAGCTTTCTTT
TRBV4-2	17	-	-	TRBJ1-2	CASSQDLKDSYYYGYTF	TGTGCCAGCAGCCAAGATCTTAAAGACAGTTACTACTATGGCTACACCTTC
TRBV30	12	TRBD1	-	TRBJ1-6	CAWRQGDSPLHF	TGTGCCTGGAGGCAGGGGGATTCACCCCTCCACTTT
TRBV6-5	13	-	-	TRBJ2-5	CASRSGTQETQYF	TGTGCCAGCCGATCGGGGACTCAAGAGACCCAGTACTTC
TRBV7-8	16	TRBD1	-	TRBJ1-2	CASSPSRGFFLDGYTF	TGTGCCAGCAGCCCCTCCAGGGGGTTTTTTTTGGATGGCTACACCTTC
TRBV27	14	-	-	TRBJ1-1	CASRATDPGTEAFF	TGTGCCAGCAGAGCCACCGACCCGGGCACTGAAGCTTTCTTT
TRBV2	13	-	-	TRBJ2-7	CASSDTLPYEQYF	TGTGCCAGCAGTGATACCTTACCCTACGAGCAGTACTTC
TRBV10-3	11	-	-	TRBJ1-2	CAAGEWVGYTF	TGTGCCGCGGGGGAGTGGGTTGGCTACACCTTC
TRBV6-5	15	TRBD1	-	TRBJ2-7	CASSPLKTGTYEQYF	TGTGCCAGCAGTCCCCTAAAGACAGGGACCTACGAGCAGTACTTC
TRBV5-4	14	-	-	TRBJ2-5	CASTSPTGSETQYF	TGTGCCAGCACCTCCCCCACGGGCTCGGAGACCCAGTACTTC
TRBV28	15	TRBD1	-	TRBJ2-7	CASSFDRGASYEQYF	TGTGCCAGCAGTTTCGACAGGGGGGCCTCCTACGAGCAGTACTTC
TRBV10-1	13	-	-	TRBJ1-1	CASRDTLNTEAFF	TGCGCCAGCAGGGACACTTTGAACACTGAAGCTTTCTTT
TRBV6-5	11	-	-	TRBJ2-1	CASSRNNEQFF	TGTGCCAGCAGCAGGAACAATGAGCAGTTCTTC
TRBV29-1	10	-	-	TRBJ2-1	CSVLLNEQFF	TGCAGCGTCCTTTTGAATGAGCAGTTCTTC
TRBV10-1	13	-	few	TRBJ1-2	CASSGNRNYGYTF	TGCGCCAGCAGTGGTAACAGGAACTATGGCTACACCTTC
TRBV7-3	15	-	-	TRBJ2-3	CASSLTGDSYTRQYF	TGTGCCAGCAGCTTAACTGGGGACTCATACACCCGCCAGTATTTT
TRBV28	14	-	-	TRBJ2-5	CASIQGGHGETQYF	TGTGCCAGCATTCAAGGGGGGCACGGGGAGACCCAGTACTTC
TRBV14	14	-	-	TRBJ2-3	CASSQVLKTDTQYF	TGTGCCAGCAGCCAGGTGTTAAAGACAGATACGCAGTATTTT
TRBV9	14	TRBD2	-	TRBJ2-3	CASRAGDKTDTQYF	TGTGCCAGCAGAGCGGGAGATAAAACAGATACGCAGTATTTT
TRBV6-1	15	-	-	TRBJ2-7	CASRPGTTNSYEQYF	TGTGCCAGCAGGCCCGGGACAACTAACTCCTACGAGCAGTACTTC
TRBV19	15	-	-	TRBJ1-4	CATGAGRPSNEKLFF	TGTGCCACCGGAGCCGGACGGCCTTCTAATGAAAAACTGTTTTTT
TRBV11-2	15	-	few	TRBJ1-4	CASSSATVWDEKLFF	TGTGCCAGCAGCTCTGCGACAGTCTGGGATGAAAAACTGTTTTTT
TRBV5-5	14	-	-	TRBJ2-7	CASSLGRAAYEQYF	TGTGCCAGCAGCCTAGGGAGAGCGGCCTACGAGCAGTACTTC
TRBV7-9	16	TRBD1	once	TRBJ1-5	CASSKGTGGRNQPQHF	TGTGCCAGCAGCAAAGGGACAGGGGGGCGCAATCAGCCCCAGCATTTT
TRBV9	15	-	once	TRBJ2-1	CASSARDLPYNEQFF	TGTGCCAGCAGCGCCCGGGACTTACCCTACAATGAGCAGTTCTTC
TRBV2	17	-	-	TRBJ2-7	CASSEAPPGHQMVEQYF	TGTGCCAGCAGTGAAGCGCCCCCGGGCCATCAGATGGTCGAGCAGTACTTC
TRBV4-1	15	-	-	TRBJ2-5	CASSQGAGERVTQYF	TGCGCCAGCAGCCAAGGGGCAGGGGAAAGGGTGACCCAGTACTTC
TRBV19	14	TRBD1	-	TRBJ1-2	CASNRGQGNYGYTF	TGTGCCAGTAACCGAGGACAGGGTAACTATGGCTACACCTTC
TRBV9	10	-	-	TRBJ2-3	CASGEDTQYF	TGTGCCTCCGGCGAGGATACGCAGTATTTT
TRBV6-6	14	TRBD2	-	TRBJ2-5	CASRVGGGQETQYF	TGTGCCAGCAGAGTGGGGGGGGGACAAGAGACCCAGTACTTC
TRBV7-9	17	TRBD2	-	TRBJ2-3	CASSFTLGRGSTDTQYF	TGTGCCAGCAGCTTTACCCTCGGGCGGGGGAGCACAGATACGCAGTATTTT
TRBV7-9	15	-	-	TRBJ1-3	CASSLDNSSGNTIYF	TGTGCCAGCAGCTTAGATAACTCCTCTGGAAACACCATATATTTT
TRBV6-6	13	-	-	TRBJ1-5	CASSGGFNQPQHF	TGTGCCAGCAGTGGTGGGTTCAATCAGCCCCAGCATTTT
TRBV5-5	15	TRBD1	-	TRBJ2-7	CASSRTGTGNHEQYF	TGTGCCAGCAGCCGGACCGGGACAGGGAACCACGAGCAGTACTTC
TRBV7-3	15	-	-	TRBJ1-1	CASSKGFLMNTEAFF	TGTGCCAGCAGCAAAGGTTTCCTCATGAACACTGAAGCTTTCTTT
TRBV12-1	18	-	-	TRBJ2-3	CARILTLAGGRSTDTQYF	TGTGCCAGAATTCTCACCCTAGCGGGAGGGCGGAGCACAGATACGCAGTATTTT
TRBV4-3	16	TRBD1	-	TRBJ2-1	CASSVWVGQGANEQFF	TGCGCCAGCAGCGTATGGGTGGGACAGGGGGCGAATGAGCAGTTCTTC
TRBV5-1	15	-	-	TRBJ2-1	CASSAGTLSYNEQFF	TGCGCCAGCAGCGCCGGGACCCTATCGTATAATGAGCAGTTCTTC
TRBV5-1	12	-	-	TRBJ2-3	CASSLGADTQYF	TGCGCCAGCAGCCTGGGGGCCGATACGCAGTATTTT
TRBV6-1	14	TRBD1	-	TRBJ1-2	CASTADRGRDGYTF	TGTGCCAGCACCGCGGACAGGGGAAGGGATGGCTACACCTTC
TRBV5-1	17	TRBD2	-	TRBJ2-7	CASSSQGLAGGTSEQYF	TGCGCCAGCAGCTCACAGGGACTAGCGGGAGGCACGTCCGAGCAGTACTTC
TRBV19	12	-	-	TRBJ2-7	CASSTQGYEQYF	TGTGCCAGTAGTACGCAGGGCTACGAGCAGTACTTC
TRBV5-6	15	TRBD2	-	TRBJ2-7	CASSLGLAYSYEQYF	TGTGCCAGCAGCTTGGGACTAGCTTACTCCTACGAGCAGTACTTC
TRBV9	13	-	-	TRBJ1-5	CASSVAFDGPQHF	TGTGCCAGCAGCGTAGCTTTTGACGGGCCCCAGCATTTT
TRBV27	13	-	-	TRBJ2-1	CASSLDPANEQFF	TGTGCCAGCAGTCTGGACCCCGCCAATGAGCAGTTCTTC
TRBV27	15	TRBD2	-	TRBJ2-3	CASSSTPGGTDTQYF	TGTGCCAGCAGTTCAACTCCGGGGGGGACAGATACGCAGTATTTT
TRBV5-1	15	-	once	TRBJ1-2	CASSFIEQGGYGYTF	TGCGCCAGCAGCTTCATCGAGCAGGGCGGCTATGGCTACACCTTC